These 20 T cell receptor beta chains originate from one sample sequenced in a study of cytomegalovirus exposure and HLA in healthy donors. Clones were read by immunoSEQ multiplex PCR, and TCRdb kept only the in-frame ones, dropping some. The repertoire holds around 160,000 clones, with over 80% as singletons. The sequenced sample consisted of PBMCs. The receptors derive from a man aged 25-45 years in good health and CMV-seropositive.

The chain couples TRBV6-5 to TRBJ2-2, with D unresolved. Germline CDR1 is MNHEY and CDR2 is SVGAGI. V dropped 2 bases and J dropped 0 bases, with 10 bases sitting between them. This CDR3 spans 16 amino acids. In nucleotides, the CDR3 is TGTGCCAGCAGTTACACACCCTTTACGAACACCGGGGAGCTGTTTTTT. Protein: CASSYTPFTNTGELFF.

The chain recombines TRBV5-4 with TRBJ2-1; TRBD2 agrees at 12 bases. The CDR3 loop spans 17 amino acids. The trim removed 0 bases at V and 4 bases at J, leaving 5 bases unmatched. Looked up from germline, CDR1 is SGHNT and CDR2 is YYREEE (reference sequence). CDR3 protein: CASSLGASGGAYNEQFF. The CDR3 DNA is TGTGCCAGCAGCTTGGGGGCTAGCGGGGGGGCGTACAATGAGCAGTTCTTC.

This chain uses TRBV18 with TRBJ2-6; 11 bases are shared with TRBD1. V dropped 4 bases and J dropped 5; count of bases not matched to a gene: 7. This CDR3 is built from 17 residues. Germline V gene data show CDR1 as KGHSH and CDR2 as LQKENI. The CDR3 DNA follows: TGTGCCAGCTCACAACAGGGACAGGGGGGCTGGGCCAACGTCCTGACTTTC. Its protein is CASSQQGQGGWANVLTF.

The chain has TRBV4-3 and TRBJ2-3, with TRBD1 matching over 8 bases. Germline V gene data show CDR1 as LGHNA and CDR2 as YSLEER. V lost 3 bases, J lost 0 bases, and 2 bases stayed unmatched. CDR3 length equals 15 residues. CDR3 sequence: CASSQDRASTDTQYF. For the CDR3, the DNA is TGCGCCAGCAGCCAGGACAGGGCTAGCACAGATACGCAGTATTTT.

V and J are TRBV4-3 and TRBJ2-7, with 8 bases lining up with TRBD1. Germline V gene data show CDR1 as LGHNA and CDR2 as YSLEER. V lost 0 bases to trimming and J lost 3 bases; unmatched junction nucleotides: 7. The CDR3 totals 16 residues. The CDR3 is CASSQESQGAIYEQYF. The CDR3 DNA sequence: TGCGCCAGCAGCCAAGAATCTCAGGGGGCCATCTACGAGCAGTACTTC.

CDR3: CASSAVSGPANYGYTF. Here the CDR3 DNA reads TGTGCCAGTAGTGCCGTCTCAGGGCCTGCTAACTATGGCTACACCTTC. The chain is built from TRBV19 and TRBJ1-2; D is perhaps TRBD1 (5 bases). The CDR3 sequence is 16 residues long. The V gene's germline CDR1 is LNHDA and CDR2 SQIVND (reference sequence). V was cut by 5 bases and J by 0 bases, with 16 bases left in between.

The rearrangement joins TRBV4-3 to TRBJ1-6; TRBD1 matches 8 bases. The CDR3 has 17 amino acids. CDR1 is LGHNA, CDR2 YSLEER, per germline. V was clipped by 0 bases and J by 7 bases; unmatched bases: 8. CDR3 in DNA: TGCGCCAGCAGCCAAGAGGTAGGACAGGGATGGAATTCACCCCTCCACTTT. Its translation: CASSQEVGQGWNSPLHF.

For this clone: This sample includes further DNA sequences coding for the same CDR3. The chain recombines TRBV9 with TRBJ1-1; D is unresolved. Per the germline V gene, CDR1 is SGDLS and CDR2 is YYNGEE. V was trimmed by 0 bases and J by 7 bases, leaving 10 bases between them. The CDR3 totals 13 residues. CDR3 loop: CASSVEGRGEAFF. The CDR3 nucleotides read TGTGCCAGCAGCGTAGAGGGCCGGGGTGAAGCTTTCTTT.

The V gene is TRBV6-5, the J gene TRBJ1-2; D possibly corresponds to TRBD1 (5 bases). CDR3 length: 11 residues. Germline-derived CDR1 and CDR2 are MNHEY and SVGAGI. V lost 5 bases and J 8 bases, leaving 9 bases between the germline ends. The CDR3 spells CASSRAGGYTF. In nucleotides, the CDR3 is TGTGCCAGCAGTAGGGCAGGGGGCTACACCTTC.

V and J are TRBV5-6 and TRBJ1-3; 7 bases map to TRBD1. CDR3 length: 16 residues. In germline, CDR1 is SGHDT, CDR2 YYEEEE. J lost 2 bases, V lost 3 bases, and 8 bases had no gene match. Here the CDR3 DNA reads TGTGCCAGCAGCTCCGCAGGGGGTATAACTGGAAACACCATATATTTT. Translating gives CASSSAGGITGNTIYF.

The CDR3 coding sequence is TGCGCCAGCAGTGACTCAATAGTTGGAGGCAGCACAGATACGCAGTATTTT. Its protein is CASSDSIVGGSTDTQYF. This rearrangement joins TRBV10-2 to TRBJ2-3, with D possibly being TRBD2 (5 bases). Germline lookup yields CDR1 WSHSY and CDR2 SAAADI. V gave up 3 bases and J gave up 0 bases, with 16 bases separating them. The length of the CDR3 is 17 residues.

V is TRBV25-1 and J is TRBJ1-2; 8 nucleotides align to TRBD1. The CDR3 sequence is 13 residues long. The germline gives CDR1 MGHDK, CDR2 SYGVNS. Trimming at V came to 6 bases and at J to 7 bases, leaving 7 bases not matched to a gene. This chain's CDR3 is CASSVTQGGGYTF. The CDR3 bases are TGTGCCAGCAGCGTTACACAGGGGGGTGGCTACACCTTC.

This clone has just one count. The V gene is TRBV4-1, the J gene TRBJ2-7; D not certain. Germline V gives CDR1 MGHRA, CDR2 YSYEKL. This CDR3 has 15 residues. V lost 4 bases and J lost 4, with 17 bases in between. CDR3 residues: CASSPFRSGEYEQYF. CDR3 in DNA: TGCGCCAGCAGCCCCTTTCGATCAGGCGAGTACGAGCAGTACTTC.

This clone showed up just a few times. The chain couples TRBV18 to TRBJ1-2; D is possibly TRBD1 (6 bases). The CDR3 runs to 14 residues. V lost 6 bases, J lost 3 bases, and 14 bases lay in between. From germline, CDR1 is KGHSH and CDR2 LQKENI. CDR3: CASSETGIDYGYTF. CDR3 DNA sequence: TGTGCCAGCTCCGAAACAGGGATTGACTATGGCTACACCTTC.

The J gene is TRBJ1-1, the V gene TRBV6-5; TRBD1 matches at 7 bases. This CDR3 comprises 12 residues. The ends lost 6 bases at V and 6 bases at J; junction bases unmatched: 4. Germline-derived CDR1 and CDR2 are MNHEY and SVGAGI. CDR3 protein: CASSYQGAEAFF. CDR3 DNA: TGTGCCAGCAGCTACCAGGGGGCTGAAGCTTTCTTT.

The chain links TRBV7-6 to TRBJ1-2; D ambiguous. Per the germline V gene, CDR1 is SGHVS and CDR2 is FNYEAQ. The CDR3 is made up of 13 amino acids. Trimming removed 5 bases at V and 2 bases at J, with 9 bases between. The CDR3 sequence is CASSQDTNYGYTF. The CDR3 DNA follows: TGTGCCAGCAGCCAAGACACCAACTATGGCTACACCTTC.

The CDR3: CASSYGTGANEQYF. The CDR3 DNA follows: TGTGCCAGCAGTTACGGGACAGGGGCCAACGAGCAGTACTTC. This chain connects TRBV6-5 to TRBJ2-7; the match to TRBD1 covers 10 bases. The CDR3 runs to 14 residues. With 2 bases clipped from V and 5 bases from J, the junction kept 3 bases outside the gene matches. Germline V CDR1 and CDR2: MNHEY, SVGAGI.

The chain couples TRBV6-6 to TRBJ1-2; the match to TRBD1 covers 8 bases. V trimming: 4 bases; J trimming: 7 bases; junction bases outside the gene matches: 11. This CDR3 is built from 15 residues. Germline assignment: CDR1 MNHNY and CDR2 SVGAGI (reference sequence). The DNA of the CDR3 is TGTGCCAGCAGTTCCACGCCGGGACAGGCGCCTGGCTACACCTTC. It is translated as CASSSTPGQAPGYTF.

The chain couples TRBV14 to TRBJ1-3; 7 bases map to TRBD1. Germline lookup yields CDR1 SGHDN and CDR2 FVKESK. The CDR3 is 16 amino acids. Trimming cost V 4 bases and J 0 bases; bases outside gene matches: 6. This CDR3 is CASSRLQGSSGNTIYF. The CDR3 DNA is TGTGCCAGCAGCCGTCTACAGGGGTCCTCTGGAAACACCATATATTTT.

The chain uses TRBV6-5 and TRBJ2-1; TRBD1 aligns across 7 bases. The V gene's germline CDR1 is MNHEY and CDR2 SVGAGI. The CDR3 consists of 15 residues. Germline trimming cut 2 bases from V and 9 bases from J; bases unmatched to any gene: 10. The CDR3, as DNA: TGTGCCAGCAGTTACGCCTCCCAAGGGGGCGGTGAGCAGTTCTTC. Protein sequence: CASSYASQGGGEQFF.